A single sample is the source of the 12 T cell receptor beta chains below, sequenced in a study of identical twins. Using its own MiXCR run on the 5' RACE reads, TCRdb lists one record per CDR3 protein. The table has about 520,000 distinct CDR3 sequences, 20% to 25% seen once. The same sample was also studied in work on T cells expressing NK-cell markers.

Sequenced: CD4+ T cells sorted from blood. The origin of the receptors is a woman between 18 and 30 years old in good health.

This rearrangement joins TRBV10-3 to TRBJ2-6; 9 bases map to TRBD2. There are 17 residues in the CDR3. Germline assignment: CDR1 ENHRY and CDR2 SYGVKD. Losses at the gene ends were 6 bases for V and 3 bases for J; bases not matched to a gene: 9. CDR3 sequence: CAIRASSGVGGANVLTF. The CDR3 DNA is TGTGCCATCAGAGCCTCTAGCGGGGTTGGTGGGGCCAACGTCCTGACTTTC.

The chain recombines TRBV9 with TRBJ1-1; D not certain. The CDR3 is 13 residues long. Germline assignment: CDR1 SGDLS and CDR2 YYNGEE. V was pared by 5 bases and J by 0 bases, with 8 bases between. CDR3 DNA: TGTGCCAGCAGGAGGGATATGAACACTGAAGCTTTCTTT. The encoded protein is CASRRDMNTEAFF.

In its sample, this clonotype was seen a few times. The J gene is TRBJ2-6, the V gene TRBV5-1; 10 bases agree with TRBD2. The V gene end was trimmed by 2 bases and the J gene end by 2 bases; junction bases not matched to a gene: 13. This CDR3 has 20 residues. Germline assignment: CDR1 SGHRS and CDR2 YFSETQ. The CDR3 here is CASSLKAGGAHTPGANVLTF. DNA of the CDR3: TGCGCCAGCAGCTTAAAAGCGGGGGGGGCACACACCCCTGGGGCCAACGTCCTGACTTTC. The full variable domain, its missing parts supplied by reference TRBV5-1 and TRBJ2-6, is KAGVTQTPRYLIKTRGQQVTLSCSPISGHRSVSWYQQTPGQGLQFLFEYFSETQRNKGNFPGRFSGRQFSNSRSEMNVSTLELGDSALYLCASSLKAGGAHTPGANVLTFGAGSRLTVL.

This clonotype was picked up one time. This rearrangement joins TRBV30 to TRBJ2-1; possible D gene TRBD1, 6 bases. Germline V gene data show CDR1 as GTSNPN and CDR2 as SVGIG (reference sequence). There are 15 residues in the CDR3. V was shortened by 5 bases and J by 8 bases, with 22 bases between the two germline ends. The CDR3 sequence: CAWEEQGSSTDEQFF. CDR3 coding DNA: TGTGCCTGGGAAGAACAGGGATCGTCTACAGATGAGCAGTTCTTC.

The gene calls are TRBV4-3 and TRBJ2-7; 8 bases line up with TRBD2. The CDR3 contains 15 residues. Trimming at V came to 8 bases and at J to 0 bases, leaving 9 bases not matched to a gene. Germline CDR1 reads LGHNA; CDR2 reads YSLEER. The chain's CDR3 is CASQLGREASYEQYF. The CDR3 nucleotides are TGCGCCAGCCAGCTAGGGCGGGAGGCCTCCTACGAGCAGTACTTC.

This clonotype was seen a handful of times. This chain links TRBV3-1 with TRBJ2-3; tentative D call: TRBD2 (6 bases). Germline assignment: CDR1 LGHDT and CDR2 YNNKEL (reference sequence). The V end was cut by 0 bases, the J end by 2 bases, with 12 bases between. This CDR3 has 16 amino acids. The CDR3 DNA reads TGTGCCAGCAGCCAAGATTCGGGGGAGGACACAGATACGCAGTATTTT. Translated, it gives CASSQDSGEDTDTQYF.

The chain joins TRBV10-3 to TRBJ1-1, with TRBD1 as a possible D gene (5 bases). Germline V gene data show CDR1 as ENHRY and CDR2 as SYGVKD. V was shortened by 5 bases and J by 5 bases, with 15 bases between the two germline ends. The CDR3 is 14 amino acids. The CDR3 spells CAISPGQEGTEAFF. CDR3 nucleotides: TGTGCCATCAGTCCGGGCCAGGAGGGGACTGAAGCTTTCTTT.

The V gene is TRBV7-2, the J gene TRBJ1-2; tentative D call: TRBD1 (5 bases). The germline gives CDR1 SGHTA, CDR2 FQGNSA. Trimming removed 2 bases from V and 7 bases from J, with 14 bases in between. This CDR3 comprises 14 residues. CDR3 bases: TGTGCCAGCAGCTTACGGGGGGACGCGGGTGGCTACACCTTC. This codes for CASSLRGDAGGYTF. Looking up the rest from reference TRBV7-2 and TRBJ1-2 gives the full variable domain: GAGVSQSPSNKVTEKGKDVELRCDPISGHTALYWYRQSLGQGLEFLIYFQGNSAPDKSGLPSDRFSAERTGGSVSTLTIQRTQQEDSAVYLCASSLRGDAGGYTFGSGTRLTVV.

The chain joins TRBV11-2 to TRBJ2-1; 12 nucleotides line up with TRBD2. V trimming: 6 bases; J trimming: 7 bases; junction bases outside the gene matches: 7. The CDR3 extends over 15 amino acids. Germline V lookup: CDR1 SGHAT, CDR2 FQNNGV. Written as DNA, the CDR3 is TGTGCCAGCAGACGACTAGCGGGAGCGGTAAATGAGCAGTTCTTC. Translation: CASRRLAGAVNEQFF.

The rearrangement links TRBV20-1 to TRBJ2-1, with 12 bases fitting TRBD2. Trimming took 6 bases from V and 9 from J; bases not matched to a gene: 15. Germline V gene sequence: CDR1 DFQATT, CDR2 SNEGSKA (reference sequence). This CDR3 has 16 residues. The CDR3 DNA sequence: TGCAGTGCATGGGGTCTAGCGGGAGGGCGTGGCGGTGAGCAGTTCTTC. Its protein is CSAWGLAGGRGGEQFF.

This clonotype was recorded a few times. This rearrangement joins TRBV3-1 to TRBJ2-7; D ambiguous. The germline V gene has CDR1 LGHDT and CDR2 YNNKEL (reference sequence). With 0 bases removed from V and 2 bases from J, the gap between germline ends came to 14 bases. The CDR3 extends over 16 amino acids. CDR3 DNA: TGTGCCAGCAGCCAAGAGGCCGCTTCTCTCGCCTACGAGCAGTACTTC. Translating it yields CASSQEAASLAYEQYF.

The chain combines TRBV6-5 with TRBJ1-6, with D unresolved. Germline V gene sequence: CDR1 MNHEY, CDR2 SVGAGI. The CDR3 covers 15 residues. Trimming shortened V by 1 base and J by 10 bases, and 14 bases separated the two germline ends. The CDR3: CASSYFFSPGSPLHF. CDR3 coding DNA: TGTGCCAGCAGTTACTTCTTCTCCCCCGGGTCACCCCTCCACTTT.